This TCR beta chain appears in the sequencing data of a study of CD8 T cells in ankylosing spondylitis. This clonotype was counted a few times. The target antigen is unknown. Trimming pared 3 bases from V and 7 bases from J, leaving 7 bases between. CDR1 is LNHDA and CDR2 is SQIVND in the germline V gene (reference sequence). CDR3 length: 12 amino acids. Findings of the study overall: Made up of about eight highly homologous variants, a TCR beta motif appeared characteristic of ankylosing spondylitis blood.

TCRdb fed the 5' RACE reads into MiXCR, producing one record per CDR3 protein. The sample holds 150,000 to 200,000 distinct CDR3 sequences; roughly 30% are singletons and the top ten take about 5.5%. The specimen sequenced was synovial fluid, either unsorted or a sorted T cell fraction (not recorded which). V usage is TRBV19 and J usage is TRBJ2-1; D remains unclear. This TCR was sampled from a male donor with ankylosing spondylitis. CDR3 sequence: CASSIMGNEQFF. CDR3 DNA sequence: TGTGCCAGTAGTATTATGGGAAATGAGCAGTTCTTC.